The source of this TCR beta chain is a study of blood T cell repertoires in COVID-19. Study-wide context: From the United States, Italy and Spain came samples of acute and convalescent COVID-19. T cells, B-cell-depleted T cells, or PBMCs supplied cDNA or gDNA.

In the original analysis: Amplifying reference gene primers gave estimates of nucleated cell counts. Measured with immunoSEQ multiplex PCR; TCRdb has only the in-frame clones, and not every one. V and J calls and clone size follow that table, whereas D and trimming were derived from the DNA. The repertoire holds fewer than 200,000 clones, with roughly 88% as singletons. The source of this sequence is a woman older than 75 with acute or convalescent COVID-19. Source material: peripheral blood.

The CDR3 loop reads CASSAAGTGFAGELFF. For the CDR3, the DNA is TGTGCCAGCAGCGCGGCGGGGACAGGGTTTGCCGGGGAGCTGTTTTTT. The chain uses TRBV5-4 and TRBJ2-2; 9 bases match TRBD1. V gave up 4 bases and J gave up 6 bases; unmatched junction bases: 10. CDR1 is SGHNT and CDR2 is YYREEE in the germline V gene (reference sequence). This CDR3 region has 16 residues.